The subject of this entry is one T cell receptor beta chain. Antigen unknown. The data were obtained in a study of cytomegalovirus exposure and HLA in healthy donors. Study-wide results and limits: V- and J-gene trimming in TCR beta was tied to a missense DCLRE1C variant by an analysis performed later. Analysis was performed later, and it showed HLA-associated TCR beta chains to be more clonally expanded than equally common others.

The CDR3 length is 11 residues. Germline V CDR1 and CDR2: WNHNN, SYGVQD (reference sequence). Trimming took off 6 bases at V and 3 bases at J, with 6 bases between the two ends. Amplification used 60 Vbeta primers and 13 Jbeta primers. Produced via immunoSEQ multiplex PCR; TCRdb's table is partial and in-frame only. The table records some 150,000 clones, about four fifths of them present only once. The sequenced sample was PBMCs. This TCR was sampled from a man between 18 and 29 years old in good health and CMV-seronegative. The chain combines TRBV10-1 with TRBJ2-7; D gene uncertain. The CDR3 DNA is TGCGCCAGCAGCCAGGACTACGAGCAGTACGTC. It codes for CASSQDYEQYV.